The 14 T cell receptor beta chains below were found in one sample sequenced in a study of T cell responses to AZD1222 COVID-19 vaccine. Only in-frame clones appear in the TCRdb table, and some are missing; sequencing was by immunoSEQ multiplex PCR. This table has about 76,000 clones, 70% to 90% appearing once. Source: peripheral blood, taken on day 0 of MenACWY control vaccination. These receptors originate from an adult in good health.

This chain joins TRBV30 and TRBJ1-4, with D hard to call. Per germline, CDR1 GTSNPN and CDR2 SVGIG (reference sequence). The CDR3 runs to 13 residues. V was trimmed by 3 bases and J by 8 bases, leaving 13 bases between them. The CDR3 nucleotides are TGTGCCTGGAGCCATAGGAGGGTAGAAAAACTGTTTTTT. It encodes CAWSHRRVEKLFF.

This chain joins TRBV30 and TRBJ2-3; 11 nucleotides agree with TRBD2. The V segment lost 1 base and the J segment 2 bases; nucleotides outside the gene matches: 5. The CDR3 runs 16 residues. Germline values: CDR1 GTSNPN, CDR2 SVGIG (reference sequence). CDR3 sequence: CAWSAGTSGITDTQYF. The CDR3, as DNA: TGTGCCTGGAGTGCAGGGACTAGCGGCATCACAGATACGCAGTATTTT.

The chain joins TRBV6-2 or TRBV6-3 to TRBJ1-5, with 7 bases lining up with TRBD1. The CDR3 covers 13 residues. Germline values: CDR1 MNHEY, CDR2 SVGEGT. Trimming removed 5 bases from V and 4 bases from J; junction bases left unmatched: 2. This CDR3 is CASSGQENQPQHF. CDR3 DNA: TGTGCCAGCAGTGGACAGGAGAATCAGCCCCAGCATTTT.

This clone was counted a single time. The chain uses TRBV19 and TRBJ1-3; 10 bases agree with TRBD1. In germline, CDR1 is LNHDA, CDR2 SQIVND (reference sequence). The V gene end was trimmed by 4 bases and the J gene end by 0 bases; junction bases not matched to a gene: 3. There are 16 residues in the CDR3. The CDR3 reads CASSKGQGDSGNTIYF. The CDR3 coding sequence is TGTGCCAGTAGTAAAGGACAGGGGGACTCTGGAAACACCATATATTTT. Full variable domain (outside the CDR3, taken from reference TRBV19 and TRBJ1-3): DGGITQSPKYLFRKEGQNVTLSCEQNLNHDAMYWYRQDPGQGLRLIYYSQIVNDFQKGDIAEGYSVSREKKESFPLTVTSAQKNPTAFYLCASSKGQGDSGNTIYFGEGSWLTVV.

The J gene is TRBJ2-1, the V gene TRBV30, with D possibly matching TRBD2 (6 bases). Germline CDR1 GTSNPN, CDR2 SVGIG (reference sequence). This CDR3 spans 14 amino acids. Trimming left V 3 bases short and J 3 bases short, with 12 bases between. CDR3 DNA: TGTGCCTGGAGGTCGGGAGTCATCTACAATGAGCAGTTCTTC. Its protein product is CAWRSGVIYNEQFF.

This chain links TRBV19 with TRBJ1-2; D is possibly TRBD1 (5 bases). CDR1 is LNHDA and CDR2 is SQIVND in the germline V gene (reference sequence). This CDR3 contains 15 residues. Trimming took off 2 bases at V and 2 bases at J, with 12 bases between the two ends. DNA for the CDR3: TGTGCCAGTAGTATACGGCCAGGGTCAAACTATGGCTACACCTTC. It yields the protein CASSIRPGSNYGYTF.

The chain combines TRBV5-1 with TRBJ2-1; 8 nucleotides align to TRBD1. Germline-derived CDR1 and CDR2 are SGHRS and YFSETQ. CDR3 length: 15 amino acids. V dropped 6 bases and J dropped 3; count of bases not matched to a gene: 8. CDR3 protein: CASIKQGENYNEQFF. CDR3 nucleotides: TGCGCCAGCATCAAACAGGGGGAGAACTACAATGAGCAGTTCTTC. Full variable domain (outside the CDR3, taken from reference TRBV5-1 and TRBJ2-1): KAGVTQTPRYLIKTRGQQVTLSCSPISGHRSVSWYQQTPGQGLQFLFEYFSETQRNKGNFPGRFSGRQFSNSRSEMNVSTLELGDSALYLCASIKQGENYNEQFFGPGTRLTVL.

This clone was detected only once. The rearrangement joins TRBV7-9 to TRBJ1-1; D remains unclear. Trimming pared 5 bases from V and 4 bases from J, leaving 8 bases between. Per germline, CDR1 SEHNR and CDR2 FQNEAQ (reference sequence). This CDR3 contains 12 residues. The CDR3 DNA reads as TGTGCCAGCAGCCCTGATGTCACTGAAGCTTTCTTT. This encodes CASSPDVTEAFF.

The J gene is TRBJ2-5, the V gene TRBV29-1; 7 positions match TRBD2. Trimming removed 3 bases from V and 2 bases from J; junction bases left unmatched: 3. The CDR3 covers 13 residues. CDR1 is SQVTM, CDR2 ANQGSEA, per germline. The CDR3 is CSVEASGQETQYF. The CDR3 coding sequence is TGCAGCGTTGAGGCTAGCGGACAAGAGACCCAGTACTTC.

V and J are TRBV4-3 and TRBJ2-2, with 7 nucleotides matching TRBD2. The CDR3 is 17 residues long. Germline trimming cut 0 bases from V and 5 bases from J; bases unmatched to any gene: 9. Germline loops: CDR1 LGHNA, CDR2 YSLEER. The DNA of the CDR3 is TGCGCCAGCAGCCAAGAGGGAGGGGCCCGTTGGACCGGGGAGCTGTTTTTT. Translating gives CASSQEGGARWTGELFF.

This chain uses TRBV28 with TRBJ2-5, with 9 nucleotides matching TRBD1. This CDR3 comprises 18 residues. V was clipped by 3 bases and J by 4 bases; unmatched bases: 15. Germline lookup yields CDR1 MDHEN and CDR2 SYDVKM. The CDR3 region has the DNA TGTGCCAGCAGTTTCCCGGGACAGGGTGGGGAAACACGAGAGACCCAGTACTTC. Translation: CASSFPGQGGETRETQYF.

The rearrangement joins TRBV18 to TRBJ1-1; D gene unclear. V was clipped by 2 bases and J by 5 bases, with 3 bases between them. Looked up from germline, CDR1 is KGHSH and CDR2 is LQKENI. CDR3 size: 11 residues. CDR3 DNA sequence: TGTGCCAGCTCACCAGGGACTGAAGCTTTCTTT. Protein: CASSPGTEAFF.

The gene calls are TRBV28 and TRBJ2-7; 7 nucleotides line up with TRBD1. This CDR3 is 13 amino acids long. The V gene end was trimmed by 7 bases and the J gene end by 2 bases; junction bases not matched to a gene: 5. Germline V lookup: CDR1 MDHEN, CDR2 SYDVKM. CDR3 DNA: TGTGCCAGCAACCGGGACAGAGCCTACGAGCAGTACTTC. It codes for CASNRDRAYEQYF.

The chain employs TRBV19 and TRBJ2-1; a weak D match, TRBD2 (6 bases). The CDR3 contains 15 residues. V was cut by 2 bases and J by 5 bases, with 13 bases left in between. Germline CDR1 reads LNHDA; CDR2 reads SQIVND (reference sequence). CDR3 sequence: CASSISGLPNNEQFF. The DNA of the CDR3 is TGTGCCAGTAGTATATCGGGACTTCCTAACAATGAGCAGTTCTTC. The variable domain in full, with the rest retrieved from reference TRBV19 and TRBJ2-1, is DGGITQSPKYLFRKEGQNVTLSCEQNLNHDAMYWYRQDPGQGLRLIYYSQIVNDFQKGDIAEGYSVSREKKESFPLTVTSAQKNPTAFYLCASSISGLPNNEQFFGPGTRLTVL.